The clone carrying this T cell receptor beta chain was detected only a few times. The target antigen is unknown. This entry is derived from a study of beta chain features in type 1 diabetes. Trimming at V came to 0 bases and at J to 7 bases, leaving 13 bases not matched to a gene. The germline gives CDR1 LNHNV, CDR2 YYDKDF (reference sequence). The CDR3 length is 18 residues. Study outcomes and limitations: TCRB CDR3s from Type 1 diabetes patients were moderately but significantly shorter in all four CD4+ subsets. The naive, central memory and Treg TCRB repertoires showed an apparent similarity that was greater among patients than among healthy donors. There was a possibility that cDNA sequencing over-represented cells with high TCR expression.

Sorting of CD4+ naive, central memory, regulatory and stem cell-like memory cells was performed via CD45RO/CCR7/CD25/CD127/CD95/CD27. TCRB transcripts that were expressed got sequenced, as all of the isolated RNA had been reverse transcribed. Deep immunoSEQ sequencing covered naive, central memory and regulatory T cell samples. Only in-frame clones appear in the TCRdb table, and some are missing; sequencing was by immunoSEQ multiplex PCR. The repertoire holds roughly 340,000 clones, around 12% seen once, with 0.0085% to 0.012% in the top ten. This sequence was found in a woman aged 18-29 years with type 1 diabetes. V and J are TRBV15 and TRBJ2-1; 9 nucleotides agree with TRBD2. Sequenced input: naive CD4+ T cells from blood. The CDR3 region is CATSRDGGGGAHLNEQFF. The CDR3, as DNA: TGTGCCACCAGCAGAGATGGGGGCGGGGGGGCCCATTTGAATGAGCAGTTCTTC.